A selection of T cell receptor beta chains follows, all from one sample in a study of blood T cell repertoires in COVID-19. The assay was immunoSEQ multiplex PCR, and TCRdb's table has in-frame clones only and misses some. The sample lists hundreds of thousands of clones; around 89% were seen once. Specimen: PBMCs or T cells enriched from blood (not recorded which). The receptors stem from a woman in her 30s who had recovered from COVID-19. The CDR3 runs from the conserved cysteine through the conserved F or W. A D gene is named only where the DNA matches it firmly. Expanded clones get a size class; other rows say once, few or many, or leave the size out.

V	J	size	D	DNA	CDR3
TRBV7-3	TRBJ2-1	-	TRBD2	TGTGCCAGCAGCTTATCTCGACTAGCGGGAGAAAATGAGCAGTTCTTC	CASSLSRLAGENEQFF
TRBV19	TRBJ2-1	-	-	TGTGCCAGTAGTATCTATCGGGAGTCATGGAATGAGCAGTTCTTC	CASSIYRESWNEQFF
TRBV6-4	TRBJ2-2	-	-	TGTGCCAGCAGTGCTGGCGAGGGGGACACCGGGGAGCTGTTTTTT	CASSAGEGDTGELFF
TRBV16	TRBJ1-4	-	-	TGTGCCAGCAGCCATAGGACAGCTAAAACTAATGAAAAACTGTTTTTT	CASSHRTAKTNEKLFF
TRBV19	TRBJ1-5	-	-	TGTGCCAGAACCTGTCCAGCGGAGCCCCAGCATTTT	CARTCPAEPQHF
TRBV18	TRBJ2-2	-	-	TGTGCCAGCTCACCGTCAGGGTCGAACACCGGGGAGCTGTTTTTT	CASSPSGSNTGELFF
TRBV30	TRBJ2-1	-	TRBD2	TGTGCCTGGAGGCTAGCGGGAGGGCCTAGTGAGCAGTTCTTC	CAWRLAGGPSEQFF
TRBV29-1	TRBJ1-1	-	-	TGCAGCGTTGGGGGCTACACGGCGGTCCACACTGAAGCTTTCTTT	CSVGGYTAVHTEAFF
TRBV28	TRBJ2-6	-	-	TGTGCCAGCAGTCCACCAGGTCTAACAAGCTCTGGGGCCAACGTCCTGACTTTC	CASSPPGLTSSGANVLTF
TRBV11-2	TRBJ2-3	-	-	TGTGCCAGCAGCTTAGGAGCTAGCGCGCCAGATACGCAGTATTTT	CASSLGASAPDTQYF
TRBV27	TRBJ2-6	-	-	TGTGCCAGCAGTTTTCTATCCGGGGCCAACGTCCTGACTTTC	CASSFLSGANVLTF
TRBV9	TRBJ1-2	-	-	TGTGCCAGCAGCGTGAGTAGAACTCACTATGGCTACACCTTC	CASSVSRTHYGYTF
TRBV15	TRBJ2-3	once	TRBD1	TGTGCCACCAGTCGGGACAGGGCATATACGCAGTATTTT	CATSRDRAYTQYF
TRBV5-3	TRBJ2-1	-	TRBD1	TGTGCCAGACGACAGGGGCCCCTTGAGCAGTTCTTC	CARRQGPLEQFF
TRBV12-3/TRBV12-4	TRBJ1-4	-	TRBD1	TGTGCCAGCAGTCCAGGACAGGGAGGAAAACTGTTTTTT	CASSPGQGGKLFF
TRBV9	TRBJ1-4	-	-	TGTGCCAGCAGCGCGACAGGCCTGCTTAATGAAAAACTGTTTTTT	CASSATGLLNEKLFF
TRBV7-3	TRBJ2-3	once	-	TGTGCCAGCAGCCATGAGGACAGTCGCACAGATACGCAGTATTTT	CASSHEDSRTDTQYF
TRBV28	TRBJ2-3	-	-	TGTGCCAGCAACCTGGGGGGGCCAGATACGCAGTATTTT	CASNLGGPDTQYF
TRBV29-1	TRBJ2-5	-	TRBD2	TGCAGCGTTTGGGGACTAGCGGAACAAGAGACCCAGTACTTC	CSVWGLAEQETQYF
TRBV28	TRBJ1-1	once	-	TGTGCCAGCGCAAACCCAGGGGATTGGACTGAAGCTTTCTTT	CASANPGDWTEAFF
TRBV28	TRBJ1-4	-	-	TGTGCCAGCGGTACAGGGAATGAAAAACTGTTTTTT	CASGTGNEKLFF
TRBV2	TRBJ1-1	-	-	TGTGCCAGCAGTGAACATCGGCTGACAGGCAAGAACACTGAAGCTTTCTTT	CASSEHRLTGKNTEAFF
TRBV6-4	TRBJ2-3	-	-	TGTGCCAGCAGTGACATCCCGAGGTTAGGGGCGGATACGCAGTATTTT	CASSDIPRLGADTQYF
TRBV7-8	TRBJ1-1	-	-	TGTGCCAGCAGCCGCCTAGGTTCCGAAGCTTTCTTT	CASSRLGSEAFF
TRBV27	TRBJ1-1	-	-	TGTGCCAGCAATGCGGGGGGGGGTTTGTACACTGAAGCTTTCTTT	CASNAGGGLYTEAFF
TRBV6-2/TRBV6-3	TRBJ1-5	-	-	TGTGCCAGCAGTTACGGTTCAGGTACAAATCAGCCCCAGCATTTT	CASSYGSGTNQPQHF
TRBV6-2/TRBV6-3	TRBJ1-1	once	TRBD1	TGTGCCAGCAGTTCCCTGACAGGGGAGGTAGGCACTGAAGCTTTCTTT	CASSSLTGEVGTEAFF
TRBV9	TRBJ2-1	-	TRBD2	TGTGCCAGCAGCGTAGCCCCCCGGACTAGCGGGTCGTACAATGAGCAGTTCTTC	CASSVAPRTSGSYNEQFF
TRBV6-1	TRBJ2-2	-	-	TGTGCCAGCAGGGAACAGGGACTAACTTTTAACACCGGGGAGCTGTTTTTT	CASREQGLTFNTGELFF